The 14 T cell receptor beta chains reported below all come from one sample, sequenced in a study of OX40 agonist ivuxolimab in advanced cancers. TCRdb keeps only in-frame clones here, not all; method: immunoSEQ multiplex PCR. The sample gives about 55,000 clones, approximately 83% of which show up once; about 12% is in the top ten. Material: CD4+ or CD8+ T cells sorted from blood, obtained in a trial of the OX40 agonist ivuxolimab. The receptors shown here come from an adult with an advanced solid tumor such as melanoma, head and neck, liver or kidney cancer.

The J gene is TRBJ2-6, the V gene TRBV29-1; D gene ambiguous. This CDR3 is built from 15 residues. From germline, CDR1 is SQVTM and CDR2 ANQGSEA. The ends were cut back, 2 bases at V and 0 bases at J, with 8 bases in the middle. The CDR3 is CSVERVDSGANVLTF. The CDR3 coding sequence is TGCAGCGTTGAAAGGGTGGACTCTGGGGCCAACGTCCTGACTTTC. Drawing the rest from reference TRBV29-1 and TRBJ2-6, the complete variable domain is SAVISQKPSRDICQRGTSLTIQCQVDSQVTMMFWYRQQPGQSLTLIATANQGSEATYESGFVIDKFPISRPNLTFSTLTVSNMSPEDSSIYLCSVERVDSGANVLTFGAGSRLTVL.

This chain uses TRBV7-9 with TRBJ1-1; D unresolved. This CDR3 has 13 amino acids. V dropped 5 bases and J dropped 2 bases, with 9 bases sitting between them. Germline V gives CDR1 SEHNR, CDR2 FQNEAQ (reference sequence). The CDR3: CASSLPLNTEAFF. CDR3 nucleotides: TGTGCCAGCAGCCTGCCCTTAAACACTGAAGCTTTCTTT.

The rearrangement links TRBV6-5 to TRBJ2-3; 8 bases line up with TRBD2. The length of the CDR3 is 14 residues. The V segment lost 4 bases and the J segment 14 bases; nucleotides outside the gene matches: 14. Germline CDR1 and CDR2: MNHEY and SVGAGI. CDR3: CASSFGTSGGAMYF. The DNA for the CDR3 is TGTGCCAGCAGTTTTGGGACTAGTGGGGGGGCCATGTATTTT.

The chain is built from TRBV7-3 and TRBJ1-5; no firm D call. The V gene lost 6 bases and the J gene lost 2 bases, with 8 bases spanning the gap. CDR1 is SGHTA and CDR2 is FQGTGA in the germline V gene. CDR3 size: 13 residues. CDR3 amino acids: CASRSGRNQPQHF. CDR3 DNA sequence: TGTGCCAGCAGGTCAGGACGCAATCAGCCCCAGCATTTT.

The rearrangement joins TRBV7-3 to TRBJ2-2; D gene unclear. Germline values: CDR1 SGHTA, CDR2 FQGTGA. The CDR3 has 14 residues. V lost 1 base and J lost 1, with 4 bases in between. CDR3 protein: CASSLMRNTGELFF. The CDR3 coding sequence is TGTGCCAGCAGCTTAATGAGGAACACCGGGGAGCTGTTTTTT.

V and J are TRBV6-1 and TRBJ1-5; tentatively, D is TRBD1 (6 bases). Germline assignment: CDR1 MNHNS and CDR2 SASEGT. The CDR3 has 15 residues. V lost 1 base to trimming and J lost 4 bases, with 11 bases between them. The CDR3 DNA is TGTGCCAGCAGTGAAGATGGGGGCCTGAATCAGCCCCAGCATTTT. Encoded protein: CASSEDGGLNQPQHF.

This sequence joins TRBV18 and TRBJ2-7; 9 bases fit TRBD1. The germline gives CDR1 KGHSH, CDR2 LQKENI. This CDR3 is 15 amino acids long. Trimming removed 9 bases from V and 4 bases from J; junction bases left unmatched: 13. In nucleotides, the CDR3 is TGTGCCAGTGGACAGGGGATGGGGGATGTGTACGAGCAGTACTTC. Its protein is CASGQGMGDVYEQYF.

This clone was detected once. V usage is TRBV7-6 and J usage is TRBJ2-5; tentative D call: TRBD1 (6 bases). V dropped 5 bases and J dropped 4 bases, with 17 bases sitting between them. CDR3 length: 15 amino acids. Germline values: CDR1 SGHVS, CDR2 FNYEAQ. This CDR3 reads CASSPTRGRGETQYF. CDR3 nucleotide sequence: TGTGCCAGCAGCCCCACCAGGGGCAGGGGAGAGACCCAGTACTTC. The full variable domain, with the rest looked up from reference TRBV7-6 and TRBJ2-5, is GAGVSQSPRYKVTKRGQDVALRCDPISGHVSLYWYRQALGQGPEFLTYFNYEAQQDKSGLPNDRFSAERPEGSISTLTIQRTEQRDSAMYRCASSPTRGRGETQYFGPGTRLLVL.

This clone was found a few times. The V gene is TRBV6-1, the J gene TRBJ1-5; 9 nucleotides agree with TRBD1. Germline CDR1 reads MNHNS; CDR2 reads SASEGT. J lost 9 bases, V lost 2 bases, and 8 bases had no gene match. This CDR3 is 15 amino acids long. CDR3 DNA sequence: TGTGCCAGCAGTGAACCGGGACAGGGAGGGCGGCCCCAGCATTTT. Encoded protein: CASSEPGQGGRPQHF.

This clone was found once. V usage is TRBV28 and J usage is TRBJ1-3, with D possibly TRBD1 on 6 matching bases. Trimming took 2 bases from V and 4 from J, leaving 6 bases between them. There are 13 residues in the CDR3. Germline V CDR1 and CDR2: MDHEN, SYDVKM. CDR3: CASSLGTGNTIYF. CDR3 nucleotides: TGTGCCAGCAGTTTAGGGACAGGAAACACCATATATTTT.

In this sample, this clone turned up a few times. The rearrangement links TRBV6-4 to TRBJ1-1; D ambiguous. Looked up from germline, CDR1 is MRHNA and CDR2 is SNTAGT. Between the trimmed V and J ends, which lost 6 bases and 6 bases, there was a span of 14 bases. The CDR3 sequence is 13 residues long. The CDR3 here is CASRTPFWAEAFF. CDR3 DNA sequence: TGTGCCAGCAGGACCCCTTTCTGGGCTGAAGCTTTCTTT.

This chain links TRBV10-1 with TRBJ2-3; the D call may be TRBD1 or TRBD2 (5 bases each). Trimming stripped 5 bases from V and 3 bases from J, with 18 bases between. The CDR3 totals 16 residues. Germline V gene sequence: CDR1 WNHNN, CDR2 SYGVQD (reference sequence). The DNA for the CDR3 is TGCGCCAGCAGTCCAGTGGGGGACCTTGGGACAGATACGCAGTATTTT. Encoded protein: CASSPVGDLGTDTQYF.

The DNA for the CDR3 is TGTGCCAGCAGTTACTCCGAGGGACTTAATGGCTACACCTTC. This codes for CASSYSEGLNGYTF. The chain carries TRBV6-6 and TRBJ1-2; D possibly corresponds to TRBD1 (5 bases). The V end lost 0 bases, the J end lost 6 bases, and 11 bases lay between the germline ends. The germline V gene has CDR1 MNHNY and CDR2 SVGAGI (reference sequence). CDR3 length: 14 amino acids.

This rearrangement joins TRBV2 to TRBJ1-1; TRBD1 matches 7 bases. The V and J ends lost 6 bases and 5 bases, in that order; junction bases with no gene match: 9. The CDR3 contains 14 residues. In germline, CDR1 is SNHLY, CDR2 FYNNEI. DNA for the CDR3: TGTGCCAGCAGGACGGACAGGCTTATTACTGAAGCTTTCTTT. Amino acid sequence: CASRTDRLITEAFF.